The sequence of this T cell receptor beta chain was determined in a study of T-cell memory formation after mild COVID-19 (dated by TCRdb to the early 2020s). Regarding the complete study: Most TCR sequence clusters were specific to one of the two donors. T-cell clones expanding and contracting after mild COVID-19 in a couple of donors were tracked by longitudinal TCRalpha and TCRbeta repertoire sequencing. Two young, previously healthy adult volunteers made up the cohort, one male and one female.

Ficoll-Paque density gradient centrifugation was used to isolate PBMCs. The CDR3, from cysteine to phenylalanine, totals 14 residues. CDR3 DNA is the only sequence kept; it has 42 bases, read in frame from the first base. CDR1 and CDR2, looked up from the germline V gene, are SQVTM and ANQGSEA. V gives up 8 bases and J gives up 0 bases, and the segment between their germline ends measures 13 bases. Sequencing was performed on an Illumina NovaSeq 6000. Using 5'RACE with constant-segment primers, TCRalpha and TCRbeta cDNA libraries were constructed, with sample barcodes and unique molecular identifiers added in the process. RNA was extracted from every sample with Trizol reagent. Library amplification was performed in two PCR steps, and a second sample barcode and Illumina TruSeq adapters were introduced in the second step. Libraries were sequenced on an Illumina NovaSeq with 2 x 150 bp paired-end reads. Per the authors' processing: With migec v1.2.7, reads were demultiplexed and then collapsed into UMI-guided consensus sequences. Using mixcr v2.1.11, the UMI consensuses were aligned to TRA and TRB V and J templates and assembled into clonotypes. A clonotype was counted as expanded or contracted only when both edgeR and NoisET called the clonotype significant, with the noise models trained on biological replicates. For edgeR calls, a false discovery rate-adjusted p below 0.01 and a log2 fold-change threshold of 1 were applied. As an exploratory analysis of dynamics, PCA with hierarchical clustering was applied to max-normalized trajectories of the 1000 most abundant clonotypes. Separately sequenced CD4+ and CD8+ repertoires were used to assign the CD4 or CD8 phenotype of responding clones. In-frame beta chains were kept once TCRdb had trimmed the public reads at Q25 with fastp and called clones with MiXCR. Rows are unified per CDR3 protein, each entry keeping the most common DNA and genes. These V and J calls originate from TCRdb's pipeline instead of the authors' own analysis. The table for this sample lists 350,000 to 450,000 distinct CDR3 sequences; approximately 24% of them were counted only once. The ten largest account for 8.5% to 10% of the sample.

Points the paper makes about the study in general: Contracting CD4+ clones were found mainly in CM and EM memory subsets, while CD8+ clones were enriched in EMRA. Some responding clones were detected in pre-infection memory, suggesting pre-existing cross-reactive memory T cells joined the SARS-CoV-2 response. Only a couple of mild cases were covered by the study, and larger cohorts that include severe cases with pre-infection samples were considered necessary. Balanced CD4/CD8 phenotypes were observed for clones contracting from day 15 to 85, whereas a bias towards CD4+ was observed for a second wave of clones expanding from day 15 to 37. The second-wave clones that peaked on day 37 were not confirmed to be SARS-CoV-2 specific.

To note about this clonotype: There is no known antigen for this receptor. No much larger clone is present one base from it, and per-base qualities are unavailable.

The sequence joins TRBV29-1 to TRBJ1-4; a tentative D call is TRBD1 (6 bases match). The sequencing sample was made of PBMCs or a T cell subset sorted from them (not recorded which). This sequence originates from an adult woman who had mild COVID-19 (a few samples of this study predate the infection). The sample titles of this study are shuffled in the database, so cell type and time point are left out; the donor was told from shared clones. CDR3 region: CSFRTEATNEKLFF. The sequenced DNA: TGCAGCTTCCGGACAGAAGCAACTAATGAAAAACTGTTTTTT.